A few counts support the clone carrying this T cell receptor (beta chain). This specimen belongs to a study of cytomegalovirus exposure and HLA in healthy donors. The CDR3 extends over 15 amino acids. V was clipped by 7 bases and J by 0 bases; unmatched bases: 9. From germline, CDR1 is SQVTM and CDR2 ANQGSEA. The PCR contained 60 Vbeta and 13 Jbeta primers. The data were produced by immunoSEQ multiplex PCR, yet TCRdb's version contains in-frame clones alone and is incomplete. This sample carries around 120,000 clones, over 60% of them seen once, and the ten largest clones take about 7.8%. The gene calls are TRBV29-1 and TRBJ2-3; 8 nucleotides align to TRBD1. The source is a middle-aged woman in good health and CMV-seropositive. The sample consisted of PBMCs. Here the CDR3 reads CSAERTGTSTDTQYF. In DNA form, the CDR3 reads TGCAGCGCGGAACGGACAGGGACCAGCACAGATACGCAGTATTTT.